The entry below describes one TCR beta chain. Antigen: not known. The data stem from a study of T-cell memory formation after mild COVID-19. Turning to the study itself: Clustering of TCRs was largely donor specific. Overall study findings and caveats: CD4/CD8 balance held among clones contracting day 15 to 85, and later expanders leaned CD4+. There were some responding clones in pre-infection memory, which suggested that cross-reactive memory had joined.

cDNA libraries for TCR alpha and TCR beta, carrying sample barcodes and UMIs, came from 5'RACE with constant-segment primers. TCRdb itself ran the 5' RACE reads through MiXCR, one entry per CDR3 protein. The table has roughly 280,000 distinct CDR3 sequences, about a sixth seen once. Germline values: CDR1 LGHNA, CDR2 YSLEER. The CDR3 consists of 19 residues. V shed 0 bases and J shed 0 bases, with 21 bases lying between them. What was sequenced was PBMCs or a T cell subset sorted from them (not recorded which). The V and J genes are TRBV4-3 and TRBJ2-7; tentative D call: TRBD2 (7 bases). The origin of this receptor is a man aged 18 to 30 who had mild COVID-19 (a few samples of this study predate the infection). Cell type and time point are not known. The CDR3 coding sequence is TGCGCCAGCAGCCAAGAACTTAGGTGGGGGGGCTTACTCTCCTACGAGCAGTACTTC. It is translated as CASSQELRWGGLLSYEQYF.